Each of the 22 T cell receptor beta chains below was sequenced from the same sample in a study of regulatory T cells in long-lasting Graves disease. Investigators prepared the TCR beta libraries by applying iRepertoire HTBI primers and Arm-PCR of CDR3 regions. A single record per CDR3 protein comes from TCRdb applying MiXCR to the multiplex PCR reads. The profile shows a few hundred thousand distinct CDR3 sequences, roughly 23% of them singletons. The time point denotes: persistent/refractory GD, antithyroid drugs over 5 years with positive TRAb. With RNA extracted from PBMCs as input, the TCR library was made. The material sequenced was peripheral blood mononuclear cells (PBMCs), taken when the disease was refractory, from a patient treated with antithyroid drugs. These receptors all stem from a female donor with Graves disease.

The chain couples TRBV28 to TRBJ1-1, with a possible D match to TRBD1 (6 bases). CDR1 and CDR2 from the germline V gene are MDHEN and SYDVKM. The CDR3 length is 15 residues. Trimming took 4 bases from V and 4 from J, leaving 16 bases between them. This CDR3 reads CASSSPGTFGTEAFF. In DNA form, the CDR3 reads TGTGCCAGCAGTTCCCCGGGGACATTCGGCACTGAAGCTTTCTTT. Using reference TRBV28 and TRBJ1-1 for the parts outside the CDR3, the full variable domain is DVKVTQSSRYLVKRTGEKVFLECVQDMDHENMFWYRQDPGLGLRLIYFSYDVKMKEKGDIPEGYSVSREKKERFSLILESASTNQTSMYLCASSSPGTFGTEAFFGQGTRLTVV.

The V gene is TRBV7-2, the J gene TRBJ1-4; D is undetermined. CDR1 and CDR2 from the germline V gene are SGHTA and FQGNSA. This CDR3 has 17 amino acids. V lost 3 bases and J 0 bases, leaving 14 bases between the germline ends. CDR3 sequence: CASSLVVSSTTNEKLFF. CDR3 DNA sequence: TGTGCCAGCAGCTTGGTGGTCAGTTCTACAACTAATGAAAAACTGTTTTTT.

The sample holds many counts of this clonotype. The chain links TRBV12-3 or TRBV12-4 to TRBJ1-3; no clear D gene. The CDR3 is 13 amino acids. Trimming removed 6 bases at V and 8 bases at J, with 14 bases between. CDR3 DNA sequence: TGTGCCAGCAGGCGGCCAGTTGATGACACCATATATTTT. This sequence encodes CASRRPVDDTIYF.

Comment on this clonotype: This sequence may be a read error, since a much larger clone differs from it by one base. This chain joins TRBV7-8 and TRBJ2-2, with 8 positions matching TRBD1. With V trimmed by 4 bases and J by 3 bases, 10 bases remained unmatched. The CDR3 has 17 residues. Germline V CDR1 and CDR2: SGHVS, FQNEAQ. The CDR3 reads CASSSARDRPYTGELFF. Here the CDR3 DNA reads TGTGCCAGCAGCTCAGCGAGGGACAGGCCTTACACCGGGGAGCTGTTTTTT.

This clonotype showed up many times. The chain uses TRBV11-2 and TRBJ2-7, with D perhaps TRBD1 (6 bases). Germline CDR1 reads SGHAT; CDR2 reads FQNNGV. The V end was cut by 5 bases, the J end by 2 bases, with 10 bases between. CDR3 size: 13 residues. The CDR3 spells CASSIGTTYEQYF. The CDR3 DNA reads TGTGCCAGCAGCATCGGGACAACCTACGAGCAGTACTTC.

This clonotype came up once. This chain connects TRBV15 to TRBJ2-1; 11 bases match TRBD2. This CDR3 spans 17 amino acids. The V gene end was trimmed by 5 bases and the J gene end by 7 bases; junction bases not matched to a gene: 13. Per germline, CDR1 LNHNV and CDR2 YYDKDF (reference sequence). The DNA of the CDR3 is TGTGCCACCAGCCCGCATCAGACTAGCGGGATTAGTAATGAGCAGTTCTTC. Amino acid sequence: CATSPHQTSGISNEQFF.

This clonotype was detected many times. V is TRBV29-1 and J is TRBJ1-1, with D perhaps matching TRBD1 (5 bases). V lost 4 bases and J 11 bases, leaving 11 bases between the germline ends. CDR1 and CDR2 (germline): SQVTM, ANQGSEA. The CDR3 is 10 amino acids. The CDR3 loop reads CSVVVREAFF. The CDR3 nucleotides read TGCAGCGTTGTGGTCAGGGAGGCTTTCTTT.

This clonotype turned up a few times. The chain joins TRBV5-4 to TRBJ2-2; 8 bases fit TRBD2. Germline CDR1 and CDR2: SGHNT and YYREEE (reference sequence). The junction had 1 base not matched to a gene; V was cut back by 1 base and J by 5 bases. This CDR3 has 14 residues. The CDR3 DNA reads TGTGCCAGCAGCTTGAAGCGGGAGACCGGGGAGCTGTTTTTT. Translation: CASSLKRETGELFF.

V is TRBV2 and J is TRBJ2-3, with D unresolved. Trimming stripped 6 bases from V and 10 bases from J, with 8 bases between. Germline V gene sequence: CDR1 SNHLY, CDR2 FYNNEI. This CDR3 is 10 amino acids long. The DNA of the CDR3 is TGTGCCAGCAGGGCGATTGCGCAGTATTTT. Its translation: CASRAIAQYF.

This clonotype was detected a few times. The chain recombines TRBV28 with TRBJ2-3, with 12 bases fitting TRBD2. Trimming removed 5 bases from V and 6 bases from J; junction bases left unmatched: 6. The CDR3 loop spans 15 amino acids. Germline CDR1 is MDHEN and CDR2 is SYDVKM. CDR3 region: CASSLTSGSGDTQYF. For the CDR3, the DNA is TGTGCCAGCAGTCTGACTAGCGGGAGTGGGGATACGCAGTATTTT.

This clonotype occurred a few times. The J gene is TRBJ2-7, the V gene TRBV29-1; D remains ambiguous. CDR1 and CDR2 from the germline V gene are SQVTM and ANQGSEA. This CDR3 region has 14 residues. Trimming left V 2 bases short and J 6 bases short, with 17 bases between. The CDR3 loop is CSVESTRRGGEQYF. The CDR3, as DNA: TGCAGCGTTGAATCCACGAGACGAGGCGGCGAGCAGTACTTC.

This clonotype appeared once. This could be a read error, since a much larger clone is one nucleotide away. This likely comes from a read error, as the CDR3 has no conserved phenylalanine or tryptophan at its end. The gene calls are TRBV5-1 and TRBJ1-2, with 8 bases that match TRBD1. The CDR3 runs to 14 residues. Germline lookup yields CDR1 SGHRS and CDR2 YFSETQ. V was pared by 2 bases and J by 7 bases, with 7 bases of the junction left unmatched. CDR3 sequence reads: CASSFTTGVFGYTL. The CDR3 region has the DNA TGCGCCAGCAGCTTTACGACAGGGGTTTTTGGCTACACCCTC.

For this clonotype: Sequence at one end of the junction differs from germline and may be a read error. The rearrangement uses TRBV28 and TRBJ2-7; D unclear. The CDR3 contains 15 residues. Germline V gene data show CDR1 as MDHEN and CDR2 as SYDVKM. In nucleotides, the CDR3 is TGTGCCAGCAGTTTCTTTAGGTTGTCTACCTACGAGCAGTGCTTC. Protein sequence: CASSFFRLSTYEQCF.

This clonotype was counted many times. The junction departs from germline at one end; a sequencing error may be responsible. The chain recombines TRBV6-1 with TRBJ2-5; D might be TRBD2 (6 bases). CDR3 length: 17 amino acids. CDR1 and CDR2 (germline): MNHNS, SASEGT. The CDR3 region has the DNA TGTGCCAGCAGGGCCTTACTAGCCCAAACCCAAGAGGAGACCCGGTACTTC. This codes for CASRALLAQTQEETRYF.

The V gene is TRBV15, the J gene TRBJ2-2; D is unresolved. V was trimmed by 0 bases and J by 2 bases, leaving 4 bases between them. Germline CDR1 reads LNHNV; CDR2 reads YYDKDF (reference sequence). The CDR3 is 14 amino acids. CDR3 coding DNA: TGTGCCACCAGCAGAGATGAAAACACCGGGGAGCTGTTTTTT. It yields the protein CATSRDENTGELFF.

This clonotype occurred many times. The rearrangement links TRBV10-3 to TRBJ2-7; 7 bases line up with TRBD1. CDR1 ENHRY and CDR2 SYGVKD come from the germline V gene. CDR3 size: 14 residues. J was trimmed by 2 bases and V by 2 bases; bases with no gene match: 3. The CDR3 nucleotides are TGTGCCATCAGTGAGGACAGGGACCCCTACGAGCAGTACTTC. Protein: CAISEDRDPYEQYF.

This clonotype has a count of ten or more. The chain has TRBV27 and TRBJ1-1, with TRBD1 matching 7 bases. With V trimmed by 5 bases and J by 1 base, 10 bases remained unmatched. The CDR3 is 16 amino acids. Germline V gives CDR1 MNHEY, CDR2 SMNVEV (reference sequence). The CDR3: CASSPIRQGRNTEAFF. CDR3 nucleotide sequence: TGTGCCAGCAGTCCTATCCGACAGGGTAGGAACACTGAAGCTTTCTTT.

Ten or more counts support this clonotype. The chain couples TRBV5-1 to TRBJ2-4; D gene ambiguous. V lost 1 base, J lost 7 bases, and 15 bases lay in between. Germline V CDR1 and CDR2: SGHRS, YFSETQ. CDR3 length: 15 residues. This CDR3 is CASSLRATHGNIQYF. CDR3 nucleotide sequence: TGCGCCAGCAGCTTGAGGGCCACCCACGGGAACATTCAGTACTTC.

At least ten counts were recorded for this clonotype. This sequence joins TRBV6-1 and TRBJ2-5, with 9 bases fitting TRBD2. The CDR3 is made up of 14 amino acids. Germline CDR1 and CDR2: MNHNS and SASEGT. V lost 7 bases and J lost 3; bases outside the gene matches: 6. The DNA of the CDR3 is TGTGCCAGCAACGTGGGCGGGAGGGAAGAGACCCAGTACTTC. It encodes CASNVGGREETQYF.

This clonotype appeared many times. The J gene is TRBJ2-7, the V gene TRBV15, with 7 bases lining up with TRBD2. Losses at the gene ends were 5 bases for V and 2 bases for J; bases not matched to a gene: 6. Germline CDR1 is LNHNV and CDR2 is YYDKDF (reference sequence). The CDR3 covers 14 residues. The DNA of the CDR3 is TGTGCCACCAGCGCAGGAGCGGGAACCTACGAGCAGTACTTC. This gives the protein CATSAGAGTYEQYF. The whole variable domain, filled in from reference TRBV15 and TRBJ2-7, reads DAMVIQNPRYQVTQFGKPVTLSCSQTLNHNVMYWYQQKSSQAPKLLFHYYDKDFNNEADTPDNFQSRRPNTSFCFLDIRSPGLGDTAMYLCATSAGAGTYEQYFGPGTRLTVT.

This clonotype was counted ten times or more. The chain couples TRBV28 to TRBJ2-2, with 9 bases aligning to TRBD2. CDR1 and CDR2 from the germline V gene are MDHEN and SYDVKM. V trimming: 2 bases; J trimming: 4 bases; junction bases outside the gene matches: 5. The CDR3 has 16 residues. For the CDR3, the DNA is TGTGCCAGCAGTTTAAGTCTAGCGGGGATCACCGGGGAGCTGTTTTTT. Its protein is CASSLSLAGITGELFF.

This clonotype was observed many times. The chain has TRBV2 and TRBJ2-7; 7 bases are shared with TRBD1. This CDR3 is built from 14 residues. The germline gives CDR1 SNHLY, CDR2 FYNNEI. The V and J ends lost 6 bases and 4 bases, in that order; junction bases with no gene match: 9. CDR3 protein: CASRITGARYEQYF. For the CDR3, the DNA is TGTGCCAGCAGGATCACAGGGGCCCGATACGAGCAGTACTTC.